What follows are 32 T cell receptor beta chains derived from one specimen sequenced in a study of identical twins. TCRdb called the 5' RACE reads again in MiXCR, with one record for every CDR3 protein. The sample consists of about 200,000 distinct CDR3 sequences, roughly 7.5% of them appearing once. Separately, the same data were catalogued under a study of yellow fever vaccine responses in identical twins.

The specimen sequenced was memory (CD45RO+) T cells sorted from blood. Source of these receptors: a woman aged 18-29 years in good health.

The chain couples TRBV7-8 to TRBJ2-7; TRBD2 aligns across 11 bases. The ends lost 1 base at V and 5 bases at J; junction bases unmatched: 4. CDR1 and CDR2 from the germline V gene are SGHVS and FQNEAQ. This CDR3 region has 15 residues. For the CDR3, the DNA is TGTGCCAGCAGCTTAGAACTAGCGGGAGACCACGAGCAGTACTTC. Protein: CASSLELAGDHEQYF.

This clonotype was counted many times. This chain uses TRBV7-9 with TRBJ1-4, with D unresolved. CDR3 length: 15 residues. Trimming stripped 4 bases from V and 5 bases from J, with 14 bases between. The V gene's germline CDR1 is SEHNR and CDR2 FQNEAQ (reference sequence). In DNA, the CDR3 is TGTGCCAGCAGCTCTGGGCCCCTGATCAATGAAAAACTGTTTTTT. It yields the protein CASSSGPLINEKLFF. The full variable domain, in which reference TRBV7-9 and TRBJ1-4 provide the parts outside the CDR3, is DTGVSQNPRHKITKRGQNVTFRCDPISEHNRLYWYRQTLGQGPEFLTYFQNEAQLEKSRLLSDRFSAERPKGSFSTLEIQRTEQGDSAMYLCASSSGPLINEKLFFGSGTQLSVL.

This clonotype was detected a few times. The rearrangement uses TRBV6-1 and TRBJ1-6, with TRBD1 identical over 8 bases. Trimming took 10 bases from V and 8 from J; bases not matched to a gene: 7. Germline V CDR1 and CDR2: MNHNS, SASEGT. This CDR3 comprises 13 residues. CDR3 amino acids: CAISDRVYSPLHF. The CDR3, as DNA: TGTGCCATCTCGGACAGGGTTTATTCACCCCTCCACTTT.

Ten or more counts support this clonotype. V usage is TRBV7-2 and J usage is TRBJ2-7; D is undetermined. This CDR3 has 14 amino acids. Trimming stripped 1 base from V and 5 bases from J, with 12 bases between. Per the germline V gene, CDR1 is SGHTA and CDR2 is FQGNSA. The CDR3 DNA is TGTGCCAGCAGCTTAGATCAAAGGTTCCACGAGCAGTACTTC. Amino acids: CASSLDQRFHEQYF.

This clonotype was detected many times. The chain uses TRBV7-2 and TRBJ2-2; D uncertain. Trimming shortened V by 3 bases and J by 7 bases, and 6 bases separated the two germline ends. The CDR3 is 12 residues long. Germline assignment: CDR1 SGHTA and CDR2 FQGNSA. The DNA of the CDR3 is TGTGCCAGCAGCTTTCCCAACGGGGAGCTGTTTTTT. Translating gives CASSFPNGELFF.

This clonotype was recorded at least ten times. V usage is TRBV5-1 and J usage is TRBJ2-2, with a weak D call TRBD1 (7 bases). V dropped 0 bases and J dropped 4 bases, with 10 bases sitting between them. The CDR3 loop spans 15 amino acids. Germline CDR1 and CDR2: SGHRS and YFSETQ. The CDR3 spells CASSLDRGGTGELFF. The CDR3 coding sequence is TGCGCCAGCAGCTTGGACAGGGGAGGCACCGGGGAGCTGTTTTTT. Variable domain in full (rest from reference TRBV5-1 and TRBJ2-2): KAGVTQTPRYLIKTRGQQVTLSCSPISGHRSVSWYQQTPGQGLQFLFEYFSETQRNKGNFPGRFSGRQFSNSRSEMNVSTLELGDSALYLCASSLDRGGTGELFFGEGSRLTVL.

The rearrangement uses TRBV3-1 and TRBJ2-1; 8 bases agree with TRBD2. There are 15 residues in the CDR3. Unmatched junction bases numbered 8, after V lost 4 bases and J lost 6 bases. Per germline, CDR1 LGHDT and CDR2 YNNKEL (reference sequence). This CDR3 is CASSRDGRALNEQFF. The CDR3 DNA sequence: TGTGCCAGCAGCCGGGACGGGAGGGCCCTCAATGAGCAGTTCTTC.

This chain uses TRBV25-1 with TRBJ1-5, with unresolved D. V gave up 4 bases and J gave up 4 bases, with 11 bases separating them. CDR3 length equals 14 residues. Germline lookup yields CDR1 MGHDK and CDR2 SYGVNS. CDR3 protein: CASSATKLNQPQHF. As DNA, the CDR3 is TGTGCCAGCAGTGCTACAAAGTTAAATCAGCCCCAGCATTTT.

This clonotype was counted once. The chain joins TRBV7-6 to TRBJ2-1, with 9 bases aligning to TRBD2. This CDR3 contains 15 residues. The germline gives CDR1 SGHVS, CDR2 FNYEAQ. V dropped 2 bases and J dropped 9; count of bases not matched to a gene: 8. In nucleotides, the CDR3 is TGTGCCAGCAGCTTAAGGCGGGAGGGCCAGGGTGAGCAGTTCTTC. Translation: CASSLRREGQGEQFF.

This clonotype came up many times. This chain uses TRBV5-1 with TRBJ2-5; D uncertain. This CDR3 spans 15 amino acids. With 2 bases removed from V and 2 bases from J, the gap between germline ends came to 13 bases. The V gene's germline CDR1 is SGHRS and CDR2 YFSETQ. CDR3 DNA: TGCGCCAGCAGCTTTATGGCAGCGCTACAAGAGACCCAGTACTTC. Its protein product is CASSFMAALQETQYF.

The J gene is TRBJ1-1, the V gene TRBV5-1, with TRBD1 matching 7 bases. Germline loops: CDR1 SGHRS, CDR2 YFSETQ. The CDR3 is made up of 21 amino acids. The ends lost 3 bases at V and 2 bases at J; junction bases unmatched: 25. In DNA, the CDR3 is TGCGCCAGCAGCTGGGGACCTACCGGGACAGCTACCAATTTCCTAAACACTGAAGCTTTCTTT. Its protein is CASSWGPTGTATNFLNTEAFF.

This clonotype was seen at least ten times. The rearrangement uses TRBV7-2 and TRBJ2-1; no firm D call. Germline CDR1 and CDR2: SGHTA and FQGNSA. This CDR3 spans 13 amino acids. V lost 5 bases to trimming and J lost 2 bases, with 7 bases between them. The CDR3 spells CASSLQAYNEQFF. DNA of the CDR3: TGTGCCAGCAGCCTTCAGGCCTACAATGAGCAGTTCTTC.

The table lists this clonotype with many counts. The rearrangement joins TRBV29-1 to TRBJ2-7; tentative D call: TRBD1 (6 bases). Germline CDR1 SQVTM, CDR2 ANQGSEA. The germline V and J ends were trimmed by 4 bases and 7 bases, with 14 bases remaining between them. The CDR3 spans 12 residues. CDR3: CSVAKTGTEQYF. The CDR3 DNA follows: TGCAGCGTTGCAAAGACTGGGACAGAGCAGTACTTC.

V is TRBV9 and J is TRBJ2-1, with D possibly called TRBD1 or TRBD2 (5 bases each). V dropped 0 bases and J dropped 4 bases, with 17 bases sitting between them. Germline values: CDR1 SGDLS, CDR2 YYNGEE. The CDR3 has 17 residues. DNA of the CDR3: TGTGCCAGCAGCGTAGGACAGTTCGGGGAACTATACAATGAGCAGTTCTTC. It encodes CASSVGQFGELYNEQFF.

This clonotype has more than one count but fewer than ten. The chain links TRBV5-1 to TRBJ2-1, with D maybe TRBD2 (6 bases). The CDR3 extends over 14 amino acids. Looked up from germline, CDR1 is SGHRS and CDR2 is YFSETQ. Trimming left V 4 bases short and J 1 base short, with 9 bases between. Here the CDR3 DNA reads TGCGCCAGCAGCGGGGGGAGTTCCTACAATGAGCAGTTCTTC. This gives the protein CASSGGSSYNEQFF.

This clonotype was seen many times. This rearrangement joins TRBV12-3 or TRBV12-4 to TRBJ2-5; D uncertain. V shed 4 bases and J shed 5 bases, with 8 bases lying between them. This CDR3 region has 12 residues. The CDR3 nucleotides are TGTGCCAGCAGTTCCACGCGCGAGACCCAGTACTTC. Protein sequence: CASSSTRETQYF.

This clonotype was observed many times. CDR3 sequence reads: CASSYELGETQYF. Written as DNA, the CDR3 is TGTGCCAGCAGTTATGAGCTGGGGGAGACCCAGTACTTC. V is TRBV6-2 or TRBV6-3 and J is TRBJ2-5; D unclear. The CDR3 spans 13 residues. Trimming removed 3 bases from V and 5 bases from J, with 10 bases in between. CDR1 is MNHEY, CDR2 SVGEGT, per germline.

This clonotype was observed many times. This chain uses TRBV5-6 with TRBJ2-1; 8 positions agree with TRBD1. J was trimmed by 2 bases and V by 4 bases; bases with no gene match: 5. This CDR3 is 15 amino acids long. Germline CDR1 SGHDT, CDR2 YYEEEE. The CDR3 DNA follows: TGTGCCAGCAGCCGCGACAGGGGAGCCTACAATGAGCAGTTCTTC. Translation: CASSRDRGAYNEQFF.

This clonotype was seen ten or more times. CDR3 region: CASSLEGQADTQYF. The CDR3 DNA reads TGCGCCAGCAGCTTGGAAGGGCAGGCAGATACGCAGTATTTT. The rearrangement uses TRBV5-1 and TRBJ2-3; D remains unclear. V was pared by 0 bases and J by 4 bases, with 9 bases between. The CDR3 consists of 14 residues. The germline V gene encodes CDR1 SGHRS and CDR2 YFSETQ. The full variable domain, in which reference TRBV5-1 and TRBJ2-3 provide the parts outside the CDR3, is KAGVTQTPRYLIKTRGQQVTLSCSPISGHRSVSWYQQTPGQGLQFLFEYFSETQRNKGNFPGRFSGRQFSNSRSEMNVSTLELGDSALYLCASSLEGQADTQYFGPGTRLTVL.

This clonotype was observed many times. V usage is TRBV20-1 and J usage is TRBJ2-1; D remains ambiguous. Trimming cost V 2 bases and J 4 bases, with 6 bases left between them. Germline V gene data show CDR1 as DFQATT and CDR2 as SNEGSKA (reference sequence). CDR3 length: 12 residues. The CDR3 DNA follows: TGCAGTGCTAGATCCGTTTACAATGAGCAGTTCTTC. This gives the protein CSARSVYNEQFF.

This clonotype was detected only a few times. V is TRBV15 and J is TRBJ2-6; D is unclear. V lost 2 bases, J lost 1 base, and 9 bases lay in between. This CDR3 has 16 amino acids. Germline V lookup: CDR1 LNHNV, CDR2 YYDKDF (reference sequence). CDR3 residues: CATSRQGRSGANVLTF. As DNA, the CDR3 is TGTGCCACCAGCAGACAAGGGCGGTCTGGGGCCAACGTCCTGACTTTC.

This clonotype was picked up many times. CDR3 protein: CSARGDRGLEDQYF. Here the CDR3 DNA reads TGCAGTGCTAGAGGTGACAGGGGGTTAGAAGACCAGTACTTC. This chain connects TRBV20-1 to TRBJ2-5, with TRBD1 matching over 9 bases. The CDR3 spans 14 residues. V trimming: 1 base; J trimming: 10 bases; junction bases outside the gene matches: 10. Germline V gives CDR1 DFQATT, CDR2 SNEGSKA (reference sequence).

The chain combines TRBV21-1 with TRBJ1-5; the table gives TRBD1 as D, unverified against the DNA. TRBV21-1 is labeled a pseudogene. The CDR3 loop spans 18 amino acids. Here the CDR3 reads CASSEPGQGTLSNQPQHF. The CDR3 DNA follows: TGTGCCAGCAGCGAACCGGGACAGGGCACTCTTAGCAATCAGCCCCAGCATTTT.

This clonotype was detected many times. CDR3 coding DNA: TGCAGTGCTAGGACTCAAGAGACCCAGTACTTC. This translates into CSARTQETQYF. The chain uses TRBV20-1 and TRBJ2-5; D gene ambiguous. Deletions cut 3 bases from V and 2 bases from J, with 4 bases between. Germline CDR1 reads DFQATT; CDR2 reads SNEGSKA (reference sequence). The CDR3 runs to 11 residues.

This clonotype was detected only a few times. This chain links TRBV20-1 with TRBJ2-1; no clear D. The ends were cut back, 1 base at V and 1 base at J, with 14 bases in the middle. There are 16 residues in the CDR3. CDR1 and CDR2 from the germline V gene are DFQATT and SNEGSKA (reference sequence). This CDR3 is CSARVSVGSSYNEQFF. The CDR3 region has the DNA TGCAGTGCTAGAGTGAGTGTAGGTAGTTCCTACAATGAGCAGTTCTTC.

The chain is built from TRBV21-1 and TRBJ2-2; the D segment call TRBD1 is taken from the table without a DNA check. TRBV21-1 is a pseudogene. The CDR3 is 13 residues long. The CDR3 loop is CASIYRGAGELFF. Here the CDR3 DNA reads TGTGCCAGCATCTACAGGGGCGCCGGGGAGCTGTTTTTT.

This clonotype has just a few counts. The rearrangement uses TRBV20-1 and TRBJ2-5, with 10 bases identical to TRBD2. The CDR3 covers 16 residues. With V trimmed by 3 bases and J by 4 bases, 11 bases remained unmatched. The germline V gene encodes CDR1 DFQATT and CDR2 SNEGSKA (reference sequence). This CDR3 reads CSASREGRTSGETQYF. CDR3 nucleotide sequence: TGCAGTGCTAGCCGAGAGGGGAGGACTAGCGGAGAGACCCAGTACTTC.

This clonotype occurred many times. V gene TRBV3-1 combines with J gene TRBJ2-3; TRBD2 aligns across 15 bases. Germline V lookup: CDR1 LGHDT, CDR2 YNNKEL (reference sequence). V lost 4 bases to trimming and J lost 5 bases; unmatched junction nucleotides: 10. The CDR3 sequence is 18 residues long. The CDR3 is CASSPHKPGLAGGDTQYF. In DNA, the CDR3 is TGTGCCAGCAGCCCCCACAAACCGGGACTAGCGGGGGGAGATACGCAGTATTTT.

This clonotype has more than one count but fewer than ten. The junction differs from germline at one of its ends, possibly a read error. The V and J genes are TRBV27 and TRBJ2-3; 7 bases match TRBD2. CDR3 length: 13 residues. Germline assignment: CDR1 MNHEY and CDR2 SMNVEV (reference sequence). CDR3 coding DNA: TGCCAATCTGGCACCTCTAGCGGAGATACGCAGTATTTT. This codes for CQSGTSSGDTQYF.

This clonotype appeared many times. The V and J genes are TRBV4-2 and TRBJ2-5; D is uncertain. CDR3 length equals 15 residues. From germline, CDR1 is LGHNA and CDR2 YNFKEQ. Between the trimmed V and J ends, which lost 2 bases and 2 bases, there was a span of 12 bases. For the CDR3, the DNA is TGTGCCAGCAGCCAACCCTCCGGGCCACAAGAGACCCAGTACTTC. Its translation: CASSQPSGPQETQYF.

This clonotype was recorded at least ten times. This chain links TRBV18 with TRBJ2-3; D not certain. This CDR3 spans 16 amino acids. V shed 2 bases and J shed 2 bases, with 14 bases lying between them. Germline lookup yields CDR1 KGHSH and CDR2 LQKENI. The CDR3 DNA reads TGTGCCAGCTCACCAACGGACGGAATCATCACAGATACGCAGTATTTT. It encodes CASSPTDGIITDTQYF.

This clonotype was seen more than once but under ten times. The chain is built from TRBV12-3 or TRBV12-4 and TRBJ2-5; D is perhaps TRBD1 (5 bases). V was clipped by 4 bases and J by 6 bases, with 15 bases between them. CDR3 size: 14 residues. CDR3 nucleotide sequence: TGTGCCAGCAGTTCCGAACGCAGGGCTAAGACCCAGTACTTC. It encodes CASSSERRAKTQYF.